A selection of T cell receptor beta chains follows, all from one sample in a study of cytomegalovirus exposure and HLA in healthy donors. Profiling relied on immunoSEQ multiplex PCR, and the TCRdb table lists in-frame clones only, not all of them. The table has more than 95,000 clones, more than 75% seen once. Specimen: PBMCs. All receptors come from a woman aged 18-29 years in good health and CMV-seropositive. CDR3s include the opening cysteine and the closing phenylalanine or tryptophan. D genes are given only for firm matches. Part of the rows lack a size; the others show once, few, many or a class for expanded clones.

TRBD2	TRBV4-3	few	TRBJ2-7	TGCGCCAGCAGCCAAGGGCTAGCGGGAGGGGGGCAGTACTTC	CASSQGLAGGGQYF
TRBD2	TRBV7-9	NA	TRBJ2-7	TGTGCCAGCAGCTTAGCCTTTAGCGGGAAAAGCTACGAGCAGTACTTC	CASSLAFSGKSYEQYF
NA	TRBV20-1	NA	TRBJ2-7	TGCAGTGTCCCCCAGTGGTGGGAGCAGTACTTC	CSVPQWWEQYF
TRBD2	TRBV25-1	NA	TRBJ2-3	TGTGCCAGCAGTGAGGGGGGGGGCACAGATACGCAGTATTTT	CASSEGGGTDTQYF
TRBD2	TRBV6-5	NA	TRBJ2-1	TGTGCCAGCAGTTTTATAGCTAGCGGGGGGCCTAATGAGCAGTTCTTC	CASSFIASGGPNEQFF
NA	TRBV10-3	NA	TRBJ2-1	TGTGCCATCAGTGACAAGACAGGTTATGTTAATGAGCAGTTCTTC	CAISDKTGYVNEQFF
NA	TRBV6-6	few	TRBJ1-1	TGTGCCAGCAGTTACTTCCAGAAGAACACTGAAGCTTTCTTT	CASSYFQKNTEAFF
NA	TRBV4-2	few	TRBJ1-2	TGTGCCAGCAGCCAAGGTGATATGTTAGGGGCGGTAAGCGGCTACACCTTC	CASSQGDMLGAVSGYTF
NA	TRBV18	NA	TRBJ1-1	TGTGCCAGCTCCCCGTCGGCTCAGGGAATCACTGAAGCTTTCTTT	CASSPSAQGITEAFF
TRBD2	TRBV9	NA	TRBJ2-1	TGTGCCAGCAGCCCGGGACTAGCGGGGAGAAGGGGTAGTGATTACAATGAGCAGTTCTTC	CASSPGLAGRRGSDYNEQFF
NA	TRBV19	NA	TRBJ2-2	TGTGCCAGTAGTAGCGGGCAGCGGAACACCGGGGAGCTGTTTTTT	CASSSGQRNTGELFF
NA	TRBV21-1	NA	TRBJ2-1	TGTGCCAGCAGCAATGGGACTAGCGGGGGAAGTAATGAGCAGTTCTTC	CASSNGTSGGSNEQFF
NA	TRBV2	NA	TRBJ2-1	TGTGCCAGCAGTGCTCGAGCGACAGCTTACAATGAGCAGTTCTTC	CASSARATAYNEQFF
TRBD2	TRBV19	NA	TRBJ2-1	TGTGCCAGTAGTATAGGGACTAGCGGATACAATGAGCAGTTCTTC	CASSIGTSGYNEQFF
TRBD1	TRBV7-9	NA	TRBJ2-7	TGTGCCAGCAGCTTGGGGACAGCGACCTCCTACGAGCAGTACTTC	CASSLGTATSYEQYF
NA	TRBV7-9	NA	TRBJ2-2	TGTGCCAGCAGCTTATATCCGGGATCCGGGGAGCTGTTTTTT	CASSLYPGSGELFF
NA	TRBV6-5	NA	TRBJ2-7	TGTGCCAGCAGCCCTCCCCGGCCAGGGCCCTACGAGCAGTACTTC	CASSPPRPGPYEQYF
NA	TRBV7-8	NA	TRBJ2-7	TGTGCCAGCAGCCCCTGGAGGGCGGCCTACGAGCAGTACTTC	CASSPWRAAYEQYF
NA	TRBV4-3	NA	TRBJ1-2	TGCGCCAGCAGCCCCTCGACCGGGGACTATGGCTACACCTTC	CASSPSTGDYGYTF
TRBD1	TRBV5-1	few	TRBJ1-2	TGCGCCAGCAGCTTGGATGGACAGGGACGTAACTATGGCTACACCTTC	CASSLDGQGRNYGYTF
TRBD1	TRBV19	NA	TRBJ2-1	TGTGCCAGTACCAACGGACAGGCCGGTTACAATGAGCAGTTCTTC	CASTNGQAGYNEQFF
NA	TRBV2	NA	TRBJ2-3	TGTGCCAGTACGACTAGGAGCACAGATACGCAGTATTTT	CASTTRSTDTQYF
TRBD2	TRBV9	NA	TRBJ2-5	TGTGCCAGCGCGCGCGCGGAACTAGCGGGAGTGGAGACCCAGTACTTC	CASARAELAGVETQYF
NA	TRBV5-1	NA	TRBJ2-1	TGCGCCAGCAGCTTGGGACAATACAATGAGCAGTTCTTC	CASSLGQYNEQFF
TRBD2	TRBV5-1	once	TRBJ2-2	TGCGCCAGCAGCCTGAGCGGGAGGGCCGACACCGGGGAGCTGTTTTTT	CASSLSGRADTGELFF
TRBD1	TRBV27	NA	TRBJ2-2	TGTGCCAGCTCCTACAGGGGCCGAAACACCGGGGAGCTGTTTTTT	CASSYRGRNTGELFF
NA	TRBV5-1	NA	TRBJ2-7	TGCGCCAGCAGCTCAGACATCTCAGGGGGGATCTACGAGCAGTACTTC	CASSSDISGGIYEQYF
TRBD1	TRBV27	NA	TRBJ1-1	TGTGCCAGCAGTTTCACAGGGGGGGGCACTGAAGCTTTCTTT	CASSFTGGGTEAFF
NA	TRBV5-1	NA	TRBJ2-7	TGCGCCAGCAGCTTGACTCCTAGGGAGCAGTACTTC	CASSLTPREQYF
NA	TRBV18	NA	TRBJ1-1	TGTGCCTCCCGGGTGACTGGCACTGAAGCTTTCTTT	CASRVTGTEAFF
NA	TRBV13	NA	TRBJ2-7	TGTGCCAGCAGCTTAATATCCTTGAGGAGGGCCAAGCCGTACGAGCAGTACTTC	CASSLISLRRAKPYEQYF
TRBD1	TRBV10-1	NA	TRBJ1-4	TGCGCCAGTACTTCCGAGCCCGGGACAGGTAATGAAAAACTGTTTTTT	CASTSEPGTGNEKLFF
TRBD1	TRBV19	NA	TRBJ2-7	TGTGCCAGCAGAGCGCAGGGGGCAAGCTCCTACGAGCAGTACTTC	CASRAQGASSYEQYF
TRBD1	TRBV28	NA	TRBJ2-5	TGTGCCAGCAGCCGGGGACAGCAAGAGACCCAGTACTTC	CASSRGQQETQYF
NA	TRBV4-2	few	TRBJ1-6	TGTGCCAGCAGCCAAGATGTAGCGGGGCGGGATAATTCACCCCTCCACTTT	CASSQDVAGRDNSPLHF
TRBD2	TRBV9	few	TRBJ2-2	TGTGCCAGCACCCCTCGGGGGGATGGGAACACCGGGGAGCTGTTTTTT	CASTPRGDGNTGELFF